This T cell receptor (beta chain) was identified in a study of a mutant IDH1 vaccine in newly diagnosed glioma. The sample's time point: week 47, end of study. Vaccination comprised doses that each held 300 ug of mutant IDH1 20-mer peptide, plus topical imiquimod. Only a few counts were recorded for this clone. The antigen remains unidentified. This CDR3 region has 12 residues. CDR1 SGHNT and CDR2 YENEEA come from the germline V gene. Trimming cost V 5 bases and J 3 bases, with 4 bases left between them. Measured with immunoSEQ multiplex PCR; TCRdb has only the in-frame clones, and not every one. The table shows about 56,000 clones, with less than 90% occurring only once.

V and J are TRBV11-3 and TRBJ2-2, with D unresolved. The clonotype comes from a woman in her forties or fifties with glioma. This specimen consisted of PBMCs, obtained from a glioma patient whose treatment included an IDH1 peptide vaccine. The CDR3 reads CASSTHTGELFF. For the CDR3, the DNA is TGTGCCAGCAGCACACACACCGGGGAGCTGTTTTTT. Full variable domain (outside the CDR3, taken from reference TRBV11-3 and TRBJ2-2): EAGVVQSPRYKIIEKKQPVAFWCNPISGHNTLYWYLQNLGQGPELLIRYENEEAVDDSQLPKDRFSAERLKGVDSTLKIQPAELGDSAVYLCASSTHTGELFFGEGSRLTVL.